Listed here is a single TCR beta chain. Compared with germline, one end of the junction differs, possibly owing to a read error. This entry comes from a study of control samples from healthy donors and cancer patients. Assay used: immunoSEQ multiplex PCR; TCRdb lists only in-frame clones, some missing. The sample consists of about 100,000 clones, approximately 93% of them appearing once. Germline assignment: CDR1 DFQATT and CDR2 SNEGSKA (reference sequence). CDR3 length equals 11 residues. The sequenced sample was blood. The chain combines TRBV20-1 with TRBJ2-7, with a tentative D call TRBD1 (5 bases). The sequence was collected from a man aged 18 to 29 in good health. This CDR3 is CSAGDSYEQYF. The CDR3 coding sequence is TGCAGTGCTGGAGACAGTTACGAGCAGTACTTC.